The clone carrying this T cell receptor (beta chain) has at least ten counts. The source of the sample is a study of Graves' ophthalmopathy and Graves' hyperthyroidism. Trimming removed 0 bases from V and 3 bases from J, with 11 bases in between. CDR3 length: 16 amino acids. Germline values: CDR1 LGHNT, CDR2 FRNRAP. As the template, RNA transcripts were used to amplify TCR beta CDR3 regions. First-round RT-PCR relied on HTBI primers, and a second-round multiplex PCR came next. TCRdb fed the multiplex PCR reads into MiXCR, producing one record per CDR3 protein. The profile shows 500,000 to 700,000 distinct CDR3 sequences, over 20% of them singletons.

This receptor was obtained from a young woman with stable Graves' hyperthyroidism. Some clones in this sample may be carry-over from other donors' samples. Sequences were obtained from peripheral blood. The chain carries TRBV12-5 and TRBJ2-2; tentatively, D is TRBD2 (5 bases). For the CDR3, the DNA is TGTGCTAGTGGTTTGGTACTGTCGAGGGACACCGGGGAGCTGTTTTTT. Encoded protein: CASGLVLSRDTGELFF.